This T cell receptor beta chain was captured in a study of metastatic and nonmetastatic thyroid tumors. At the level of the study: Malignant and benign thyroid patients had repertoires compared in peripheral blood and tumor or nodule tissue. The study's findings and limits: Within blood and tumor, benign nodules reportedly had significantly lower TCR beta diversity than malignant thyroid tumors did.

How the authors handled the data: A distant-metastasis classifier for papillary thyroid cancer was built using CDR3 differences across clinicopathological groups. TCRdb re-called clones via MiXCR from the PCR reads. What appears here as the V and J calls and clone size reflects TCRdb's work, not the paper's. The table has some 4,200 clones, under 40% seen once; the top ten hold approximately 27%. This clone ranks as large. Its matching antigen is unknown. Each patient went into thyroid surgery without having received any treatment. Material for sequencing was adjacent normal tissue. The sequence was collected from a female donor with papillary thyroid cancer or a benign thyroid nodule (not recorded which). Some clones in this sample may be carry-over from other donors' samples.

CDR3 loop: CSAREASGRSDTQYF. CDR3 in DNA: TGCAGTGCTAGAGAAGCGAGCGGGAGGTCAGATACGCAGTATTTT. V and J are TRBV20-1 and TRBJ2-3; 9 positions agree with TRBD2. The CDR3 consists of 15 residues. V trimming: 0 bases; J trimming: 4 bases; junction bases outside the gene matches: 5. Germline V lookup: CDR1 DFQATT, CDR2 SNEGSKA (reference sequence).